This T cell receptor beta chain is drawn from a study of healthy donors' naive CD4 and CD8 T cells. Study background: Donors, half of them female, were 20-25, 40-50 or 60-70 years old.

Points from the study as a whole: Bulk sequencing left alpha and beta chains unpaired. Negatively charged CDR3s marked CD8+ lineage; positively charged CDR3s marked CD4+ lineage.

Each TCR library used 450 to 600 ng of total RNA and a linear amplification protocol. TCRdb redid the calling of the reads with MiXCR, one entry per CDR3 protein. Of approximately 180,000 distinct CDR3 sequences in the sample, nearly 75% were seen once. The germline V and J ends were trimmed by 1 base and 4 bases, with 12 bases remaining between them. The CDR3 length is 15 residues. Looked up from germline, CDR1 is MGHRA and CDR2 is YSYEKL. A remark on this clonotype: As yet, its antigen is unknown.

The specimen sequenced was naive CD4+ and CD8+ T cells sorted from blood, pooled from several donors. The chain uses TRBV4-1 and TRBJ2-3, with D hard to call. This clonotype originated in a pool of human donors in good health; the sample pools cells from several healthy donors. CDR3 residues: CASSQGERLADTQYF. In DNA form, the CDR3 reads TGCGCCAGCAGCCAAGGCGAAAGACTGGCAGATACGCAGTATTTT.